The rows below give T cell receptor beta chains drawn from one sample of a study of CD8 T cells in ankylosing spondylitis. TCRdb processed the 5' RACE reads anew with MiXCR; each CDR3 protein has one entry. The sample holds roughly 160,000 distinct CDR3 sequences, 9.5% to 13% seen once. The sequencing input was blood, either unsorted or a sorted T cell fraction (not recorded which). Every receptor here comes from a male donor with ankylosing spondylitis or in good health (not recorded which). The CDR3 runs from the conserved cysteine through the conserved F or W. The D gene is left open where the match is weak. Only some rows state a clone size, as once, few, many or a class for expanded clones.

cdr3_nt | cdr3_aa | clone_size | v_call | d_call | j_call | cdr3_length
TGCAGCGTTGCGGAGGGACTTAACTACGAGCAGTACTTC | CSVAEGLNYEQYF | many | TRBV29-1 | . | TRBJ2-7 | 13
TGTGCCAGCAGCGTCATCCAGGCCTCAGACTATGGCTACACCTTC | CASSVIQASDYGYTF | many | TRBV9 | . | TRBJ1-2 | 15
TGTGCCAGCAGTTACTCGACTGGACGCGGGGACGATTATCAGCCCCAGCATTTT | CASSYSTGRGDDYQPQHF | many | TRBV6-2/TRBV6-3 | . | TRBJ1-5 | 18
TGCAGTGTACAGACCCTAGCCTTCCACACTGAAGCTTTCTTT | CSVQTLAFHTEAFF | . | TRBV20-1 | . | TRBJ1-1 | 14
TGCAGTGCTAACAGGGCGGTGGAGGAGCAGTACTTC | CSANRAVEEQYF | many | TRBV20-1 | . | TRBJ2-7 | 12
TGTGCCAGCTCACCACCCGGACAGGACTACAATGAGCAGTTCTTC | CASSPPGQDYNEQFF | many | TRBV18 | TRBD1 | TRBJ2-1 | 15
TGTGCCAGCAGTGCGACTGGGACAGACTACGAGCAGTACTTC | CASSATGTDYEQYF | . | TRBV28 | TRBD1 | TRBJ2-7 | 14
TGTGCCAGCAGCTTCGGTAGCAGCCGCGGGAACAATGAGCAGTTCTTC | CASSFGSSRGNNEQFF | many | TRBV5-4 | . | TRBJ2-1 | 16
TGCAGCGTTTTACCCGGGACAGGGTCCTACGAGCAGTACTTC | CSVLPGTGSYEQYF | many | TRBV29-1 | TRBD1 | TRBJ2-7 | 14
TGCAGTGCTAGAGATCCCCGCAGGGGATACACCGGGGAGCTGTTTTTT | CSARDPRRGYTGELFF | . | TRBV20-1 | . | TRBJ2-2 | 16
TGCGCCAGCAGCCAAACCTCAGGGTTCGGCAATCAGCCCCAGCATTTT | CASSQTSGFGNQPQHF | many | TRBV4-1 | . | TRBJ1-5 | 16
TGCGCCAGCAGCTTGGACTCGGGGTGGGGAGAAGCGAATCCCCGGAATTCACCCCTCCACTTT | CASSLDSGWGEANPRNSPLHF | many | TRBV5-1 | . | TRBJ1-6 | 21
TGTGCCAGCAGTTTTGTCTACGAGCAGTACTTC | CASSFVYEQYF | many | TRBV28 | . | TRBJ2-7 | 11
TGCAGTGCTAGTGACAGGGATGGCACAGATACGCAGTATTTT | CSASDRDGTDTQYF | . | TRBV20-1 | TRBD1 | TRBJ2-3 | 14